These T cell receptor beta chains were read from a single sample in a study of cytomegalovirus exposure and HLA in healthy donors. TCRdb's table, derived via immunoSEQ multiplex PCR, lists solely in-frame clones and lacks some. In the table there are over 250,000 clones, 80% to 90% of which are singletons. Material for sequencing was PBMCs. The receptors originated from a man in his forties in good health and CMV-seropositive. Both conserved end residues are part of each CDR3. D genes are given only for firm matches. Clone size is not always given. Where it is, it says once, few, many or a class for expanded clones.

size	V	D	J	CDR3	DNA
-	TRBV27	TRBD1	TRBJ2-7	CASSKGQGAYEQYF	TGTGCCAGCAGTAAGGGACAGGGGGCATACGAGCAGTACTTC
-	TRBV4-3	TRBD1	TRBJ1-1	CASSRDRVNTEAFF	TGCGCCAGCAGCCGGGACAGGGTTAACACTGAAGCTTTCTTT
-	TRBV5-1	-	TRBJ2-7	CASSPSGVGGPYEQYF	TGCGCCAGCAGCCCCAGTGGTGTCGGGGGGCCCTACGAGCAGTACTTC
-	TRBV28	TRBD2	TRBJ2-1	CASRNGLAGLVYNEQFF	TGTGCCAGCAGAAACGGACTAGCCGGACTCGTCTACAATGAGCAGTTCTTC
-	TRBV7-3	TRBD1	TRBJ2-3	CASSFGTDFNPDTQYF	TGTGCCAGCAGCTTTGGGACAGACTTTAATCCAGATACGCAGTATTTT
-	TRBV6-5	-	TRBJ1-1	CASSYVWAGNEAFF	TGTGCCAGCAGTTACGTCTGGGCAGGTAATGAAGCTTTCTTT
-	TRBV28	-	TRBJ1-2	CASSLADRAYGYTF	TGTGCCAGCAGTTTGGCGGACAGAGCCTATGGCTACACCTTC
-	TRBV2	TRBD2	TRBJ2-3	CASSEEGLADTQYF	TGTGCCAGCAGTGAAGAGGGACTAGCAGATACGCAGTATTTT
-	TRBV6-1	TRBD1	TRBJ1-2	CASGPDRGGNYGYTF	TGTGCCAGCGGACCAGACAGGGGGGGTAACTATGGCTACACCTTC
-	TRBV19	-	TRBJ2-3	CASSRNREGTQYF	TGTGCCAGTAGTCGAAACAGGGAGGGGACGCAGTATTTT
-	TRBV2	TRBD2	TRBJ2-2	CASSGTRPTGELFF	TGTGCCAGCAGTGGGACTAGACCCACCGGGGAGCTGTTTTTT
-	TRBV7-2	-	TRBJ1-1	CATMGHHLGPTGNTEAFF	TGTGCCACCATGGGCCACCATTTGGGGCCGACAGGGAACACTGAAGCTTTCTTT
once	TRBV11-2	-	TRBJ1-1	CASSLLDSEAFF	TGTGCCAGCAGCCTCCTCGACAGTGAAGCTTTCTTT
once	TRBV4-2	TRBD1	TRBJ2-1	CASSQGGARQGFRHEQFF	TGTGCCAGCAGCCAAGGTGGGGCCCGACAGGGTTTCCGCCATGAGCAGTTCTTC
-	TRBV18	-	TRBJ2-7	CASSALGQAVHEQYF	TGTGCCAGCTCAGCTCTGGGGCAGGCGGTCCACGAGCAGTACTTC
-	TRBV19	-	TRBJ1-1	CASSRPMGEPNTEAFF	TGTGCCAGTAGTAGGCCGATGGGCGAACCGAACACTGAAGCTTTCTTT
-	TRBV4-3	TRBD2	TRBJ2-7	CASSQDPGTRAYEQYF	TGCGCCAGCAGCCAAGATCCCGGGACTAGAGCCTACGAGCAGTACTTC
few	TRBV5-4	-	TRBJ1-1	CASSSRQDTEAFF	TGTGCCAGCAGCTCCCGGCAGGACACTGAAGCTTTCTTT
-	TRBV7-9	TRBD2	TRBJ2-7	CASSPLRGLAVHEQYF	TGTGCCAGCAGTCCATTGCGGGGACTAGCGGTCCACGAGCAGTACTTC
once	TRBV9	-	TRBJ2-3	CASSVGGADTDTQYF	TGTGCCAGCAGCGTAGGGGGCGCGGACACAGATACGCAGTATTTT
-	TRBV9	TRBD2	TRBJ2-7	CASSVVAGGGEQYF	TGTGCCAGCAGCGTAGTTGCGGGGGGGGGCGAGCAGTACTTC
-	TRBV16	-	TRBJ1-2	CASSQFVRGSHYGYTF	TGTGCCAGCAGCCAATTCGTCCGAGGGTCTCACTATGGCTACACCTTC
-	TRBV5-1	TRBD2	TRBJ2-7	CASTQLAGSEQYF	TGCGCCAGCACCCAACTAGCGGGTAGCGAGCAGTACTTC
-	TRBV28	-	TRBJ2-7	CASSPELDSYEQYF	TGTGCCAGCAGTCCGGAACTAGATTCCTACGAGCAGTACTTC
-	TRBV7-3	-	TRBJ2-5	CASSFSIWETQYF	TGTGCCAGCAGCTTCTCTATATGGGAGACCCAGTACTTC
-	TRBV7-2	TRBD1	TRBJ2-7	CASRKSGTANYEQYF	TGTGCCAGCAGGAAATCCGGGACAGCCAACTACGAGCAGTACTTC
few	TRBV5-1	TRBD1	TRBJ1-4	CASSLSGQDEKLFF	TGCGCCAGCAGCCTATCGGGACAGGACGAAAAACTGTTTTTT
-	TRBV7-3	-	TRBJ2-3	CASSGSPGNTDTQYF	TGTGCCAGCAGCGGCAGCCCGGGGAACACAGATACGCAGTATTTT
-	TRBV7-6	-	TRBJ2-2	CASSLVIGGDTGELFF	TGTGCCAGCAGCTTAGTTATAGGGGGTGACACCGGGGAGCTGTTTTTT
-	TRBV15	-	TRBJ2-3	CATRGPQSTDTQYF	TGTGCCACCAGAGGCCCACAGAGCACAGATACGCAGTATTTT
-	TRBV19	TRBD1	TRBJ2-2	CASSRDRGHTGELFF	TGTGCCAGTAGTAGGGACAGGGGGCACACCGGGGAGCTGTTTTTT
-	TRBV4-1	-	TRBJ1-1	CASSQESYGKAAEEF	TGCGCCAGCAGCCAAGAGAGCTATGGGAAGGCAGCGGAAGAGTTT
once	TRBV7-7	TRBD1	TRBJ2-5	CASSKDRGAQETQYF	TGTGCTAGCAGCAAAGACAGGGGCGCCCAAGAGACCCAGTACTTC
few	TRBV7-2	-	TRBJ1-1	CASSFVRVNTEAFF	TGTGCCAGCAGCTTTGTCAGGGTGAACACTGAAGCTTTCTTT
-	TRBV28	-	TRBJ2-1	CASSFGTRYNEQFF	TGTGCCAGCAGTTTTGGGACAAGATACAATGAGCAGTTCTTC
-	TRBV27	TRBD1	TRBJ2-5	CASSTPSPGTGIFQETQYF	TGTGCCAGCAGCACCCCGTCCCCCGGGACAGGGATTTTCCAAGAGACCCAGTACTTC
-	TRBV7-9	-	TRBJ2-1	CASRHRDLYNEQFF	TGTGCCAGCAGACACCGGGACTTATACAATGAGCAGTTCTTC
-	TRBV18	-	TRBJ2-3	CASSPLPPLTGDGTDTQYF	TGTGCCAGCTCACCACTCCCTCCTTTGACGGGAGATGGCACAGATACGCAGTATTTT
-	TRBV9	-	TRBJ2-7	CASRGEGYEQYF	TGTGCCAGCAGGGGAGAGGGCTACGAGCAGTACTTC
-	TRBV4-1	TRBD1	TRBJ2-7	CASSQTGGYEQYF	TGCGCCAGCAGCCAAACAGGGGGCTACGAGCAGTACTTC
-	TRBV27	-	TRBJ2-5	CASSPYETQYF	TGTGCCAGCAGTCCCTACGAGACCCAGTACTTC
-	TRBV19	TRBD2	TRBJ2-3	CASSALAGTTDTQYF	TGTGCCAGTAGTGCTCTAGCGGGAACCACAGATACGCAGTATTTT
-	TRBV28	TRBD2	TRBJ2-7	CASSLRDYLYEQYF	TGTGCCAGCAGTTTAAGGGACTATCTCTACGAGCAGTACTTC
-	TRBV6-4	-	TRBJ1-2	CASSLQGDTNYGYTF	TGTGCCAGCAGCCTACAGGGAGATACTAACTATGGCTACACCTTC
-	TRBV29-1	-	TRBJ2-5	CSVEDEWAVGTQYF	TGCAGCGTTGAAGATGAATGGGCCGTCGGGACCCAGTACTTC
-	TRBV27	TRBD1	TRBJ1-1	CASSSMTGRLSEAFF	TGTGCCAGCAGTTCTATGACAGGGAGGTTGTCTGAAGCTTTCTTT
-	TRBV29-1	TRBD2	TRBJ2-3	CSVPGVSGMLSTDTQYF	TGCAGCGTTCCCGGGGTTAGCGGGATGTTAAGCACAGATACGCAGTATTTT
-	TRBV19	-	TRBJ1-5	CASSFQQGNQPQHF	TGTGCCAGTAGTTTCCAACAGGGTAATCAGCCCCAGCATTTT
-	TRBV7-9	-	TRBJ2-1	CASSRTTLDDEQFF	TGTGCCAGCAGCCGGACTACCCTTGACGATGAGCAGTTCTTC
-	TRBV15	TRBD2	TRBJ2-1	CATSRGGGRALDEQFF	TGTGCCACCAGCAGAGGGGGCGGGAGGGCCCTAGATGAGCAGTTCTTC
-	TRBV7-6	TRBD2	TRBJ2-7	CASSGRTSVLPVSYEQYF	TGTGCCAGCAGCGGGAGGACTAGCGTACTCCCAGTGTCCTACGAGCAGTACTTC
once	TRBV6-6	TRBD2	TRBJ2-7	CASSYPSGAGHEQYF	TGTGCCAGCAGTTACCCCAGCGGGGCTGGACACGAGCAGTACTTC
-	TRBV27	TRBD1	TRBJ2-7	CASSLTGVSYEQYF	TGTGCCAGCAGTCTAACAGGGGTCTCGTACGAGCAGTACTTC
-	TRBV4-2	-	TRBJ2-5	CASSQDRSSYQETQYF	TGTGCCAGCAGCCAAGACCGGAGCTCGTACCAAGAGACCCAGTACTTC
-	TRBV10-3	TRBD1	TRBJ2-7	CAISEWWTGPFEYHEQYF	TGTGCCATCAGTGAGTGGTGGACAGGGCCTTTTGAGTACCACGAGCAGTACTTC